Below, 24 T cell receptor beta chains from the same sample are listed, as sequenced in a study of T cells in localized non-small cell lung cancer. The repertoire was sequenced with immunoSEQ multiplex PCR; TCRdb's copy has only in-frame clones and lacks some. The profile shows 30,000 or so clones, more than 70% of them singletons. The sequences come from peripheral blood, collected before any cancer treatment. The source of these receptors is a female donor over 55 with stage III squamous cell lung carcinoma.

The count of this clone is one. The gene calls are TRBV2 and TRBJ1-5, with 8 bases fitting TRBD1. V was clipped by 6 bases and J by 2 bases; unmatched bases: 3. The germline V gene encodes CDR1 SNHLY and CDR2 FYNNEI. CDR3 length: 14 residues. As DNA, the CDR3 is TGTGCCAGCAGGGACAGGGTTGGCAATCAGCCCCAGCATTTT. Amino acids: CASRDRVGNQPQHF. Drawing the rest from reference TRBV2 and TRBJ1-5, the complete variable domain is EPEVTQTPSHQVTQMGQEVILRCVPISNHLYFYWYRQILGQKVEFLVSFYNNEISEKSEIFDDQFSVERPDGSNFTLKIRSTKLEDSAMYFCASRDRVGNQPQHFGDGTRLSIL.

V and J are TRBV6-6 and TRBJ2-2; D perhaps matches TRBD1 (5 bases). The CDR3 contains 16 residues. Germline CDR1 MNHNY, CDR2 SVGAGI (reference sequence). Trimming shortened V by 5 bases and J by 0 bases, and 13 bases separated the two germline ends. The CDR3 DNA sequence: TGTGCCAGCAGTGCTCAGGGTAACACGAACACCGGGGAGCTGTTTTTT. Protein sequence: CASSAQGNTNTGELFF.

V usage is TRBV5-1 and J usage is TRBJ1-1, with D uncertain. This CDR3 is built from 11 residues. V was pared by 4 bases and J by 11 bases, with 12 bases between. Germline CDR1 reads SGHRS; CDR2 reads YFSETQ. The CDR3 DNA sequence: TGCGCCAGCAGCGGCGGGTGGGTCGCTTTCTTT. Its protein is CASSGGWVAFF.

The chain combines TRBV29-1 with TRBJ2-1; D might be TRBD2 (6 bases). With 5 bases removed from V and 4 bases from J, the gap between germline ends came to 15 bases. The germline CDR1 and CDR2 sequences are SQVTM and ANQGSEA. The CDR3 is 14 amino acids. The DNA for the CDR3 is TGCAGCGTTTCGGTGGCCGGGGGTTACAATGAGCAGTTCTTC. Its protein product is CSVSVAGGYNEQFF.

This clone was seen more than once but under ten times. The rearrangement uses TRBV4-3 and TRBJ1-5; D ambiguous. There are 13 residues in the CDR3. The V gene's germline CDR1 is LGHNA and CDR2 YSLEER. V lost 4 bases and J 5 bases, leaving 9 bases between the germline ends. CDR3 in DNA: TGCGCCAGCAGCCCCAAAGGTGATCAGCCCCAGCATTTT. It is translated as CASSPKGDQPQHF.

This chain joins TRBV11-2 and TRBJ2-3; perhaps D is TRBD1 or TRBD2 (6 bases each). Germline-derived CDR1 and CDR2 are SGHAT and FQNNGV. Between the trimmed V and J ends, which lost 1 base and 0 bases, there was a span of 11 bases. The CDR3 consists of 16 residues. The CDR3 protein is CASSLGGAYSTDTQYF. In DNA form, the CDR3 reads TGTGCCAGCAGCTTAGGGGGGGCCTATAGCACAGATACGCAGTATTTT.

This chain uses TRBV27 with TRBJ2-1; 7 nucleotides match TRBD1. CDR1 is MNHEY, CDR2 SMNVEV, per germline (reference sequence). The V gene end was trimmed by 6 bases and the J gene end by 5 bases; junction bases not matched to a gene: 13. The CDR3 runs to 16 residues. The CDR3 loop is CASSNPRGRLNNEQFF. The DNA for the CDR3 is TGTGCCAGCAGCAATCCTAGGGGGCGTTTGAACAATGAGCAGTTCTTC.

The J gene is TRBJ1-1, the V gene TRBV7-3; D is ambiguous. This CDR3 contains 13 residues. Trimming took 3 bases from V and 2 from J, leaving 7 bases between them. Germline CDR1 SGHTA, CDR2 FQGTGA. The DNA for the CDR3 is TGTGCCAGCAGCTTCAGACACAACACTGAAGCTTTCTTT. It translates to CASSFRHNTEAFF.

The chain carries TRBV7-9 and TRBJ1-1, with D unclear. The CDR3 is 14 residues long. Trimming shortened V by 3 bases and J by 4 bases, and 12 bases separated the two germline ends. Per the germline V gene, CDR1 is SEHNR and CDR2 is FQNEAQ (reference sequence). CDR3 in DNA: TGTGCCAGCAGCTTCGGGCAGGTGGGCACTGAAGCTTTCTTT. Its protein is CASSFGQVGTEAFF.

Only a few counts were recorded for this clone. This chain links TRBV5-1 with TRBJ2-3; D gene unclear. This CDR3 is 13 amino acids long. Germline V CDR1 and CDR2: SGHRS, YFSETQ. The V and J ends lost 4 bases and 2 bases respectively, with 8 bases between them. DNA for the CDR3: TGCGCCAGCAGCATCCCCCCCACAGATACGCAGTATTTT. It specifies CASSIPPTDTQYF.

The chain combines TRBV6-6 with TRBJ2-7, with 8 bases fitting TRBD1. Germline V gene sequence: CDR1 MNHNY, CDR2 SVGAGI (reference sequence). There are 16 residues in the CDR3. After removal of 4 bases from V and 0 bases from J, the junction contained 8 bases not matched to a gene. For the CDR3, the DNA is TGTGCCAGCAGTTCCTGGCGGACAGGGAGCTCCTACGAGCAGTACTTC. Translated: CASSSWRTGSSYEQYF.

V and J are TRBV25-1 and TRBJ2-5, with TRBD1 matching over 7 bases. CDR1 and CDR2 from the germline V gene are MGHDK and SYGVNS. The CDR3 length is 15 residues. Losses at the gene ends were 3 bases for V and 5 bases for J; bases not matched to a gene: 9. The DNA of the CDR3 is TGTGCCAGCAGTGATACAGGGGCCGGGCGGGAGACCCAGTACTTC. This translates into CASSDTGAGRETQYF.

The chain combines TRBV2 with TRBJ2-7; D might be TRBD1 (7 bases). V was cut by 5 bases and J by 0 bases, with 11 bases left in between. Germline V gene data show CDR1 as SNHLY and CDR2 as FYNNEI. CDR3 size: 14 residues. The CDR3 nucleotides are TGTGCCAGCAGTAGACAGGGACTCTCCTACGAGCAGTACTTC. It is translated as CASSRQGLSYEQYF.

The chain uses TRBV9 and TRBJ2-5; D could derive from TRBD1 or TRBD2 (5 bases each). This CDR3 comprises 13 residues. Germline CDR1 SGDLS, CDR2 YYNGEE. V shed 4 bases and J shed 1 base, with 8 bases lying between them. In DNA, the CDR3 is TGTGCCAGCAGCCTGGGGGTCCAAGAGACCCAGTACTTC. Translating it yields CASSLGVQETQYF.

CDR3 region: CASSLGLPGSQETQYF. The CDR3 DNA reads as TGTGCCAGCAGCCTGGGACTACCGGGGTCCCAAGAGACCCAGTACTTC. V usage is TRBV11-2 and J usage is TRBJ2-5; 7 positions match TRBD2. The CDR3 runs to 16 residues. J gave up 1 base and V 5 bases, and 10 bases lay outside the gene matches. Germline-derived CDR1 and CDR2 are SGHAT and FQNNGV. Based on the CDR3 plus reference TRBV11-2 and TRBJ2-5, the full variable domain is EAGVAQSPRYKIIEKRQSVAFWCNPISGHATLYWYQQILGQGPKLLIQFQNNGVVDDSQLPKDRFSAERLKGVDSTLKIQPAKLEDSAVYLCASSLGLPGSQETQYFGPGTRLLVL.

The rearrangement joins TRBV29-1 to TRBJ2-3; 13 nucleotides match TRBD2. The V gene end was trimmed by 5 bases and the J gene end by 1 base; junction bases not matched to a gene: 3. This CDR3 region has 15 residues. Germline V gene sequence: CDR1 SQVTM, CDR2 ANQGSEA. CDR3 nucleotide sequence: TGCAGCGTTAGGGGGACTAGCGGGGGCACAGATACGCAGTATTTT. Translation gives CSVRGTSGGTDTQYF.

The rearrangement joins TRBV7-9 to TRBJ2-3; 10 nucleotides line up with TRBD2. V shed 5 bases and J 2 bases; nucleotides not matched to a gene: 13. CDR3 size: 18 residues. Germline V gene sequence: CDR1 SEHNR, CDR2 FQNEAQ (reference sequence). The CDR3 is CASSPEGIAGGVTDTQYF. The CDR3 bases are TGTGCCAGCAGCCCAGAAGGAATAGCGGGGGGCGTCACAGATACGCAGTATTTT.

The rearrangement uses TRBV28 and TRBJ1-2; D call uncertain. CDR3 length: 14 residues. Germline V gives CDR1 MDHEN, CDR2 SYDVKM. V was pared by 5 bases and J by 4 bases, with 14 bases between. The CDR3 coding sequence is TGTGCCAGCAGTCTGGTCCGGACCCTCTATGGCTACACCTTC. Its protein is CASSLVRTLYGYTF.

This sequence joins TRBV7-2 and TRBJ2-1, with 9 bases that match TRBD2. This CDR3 is 14 amino acids long. The germline V gene encodes CDR1 SGHTA and CDR2 FQGNSA. V dropped 5 bases and J dropped 10; count of bases not matched to a gene: 9. DNA of the CDR3: TGTGCCAGCAGCCGTGGACTAGCGAGGATAGAGCAGTTCTTC. The encoded protein is CASSRGLARIEQFF.

This sequence joins TRBV7-2 and TRBJ2-7; D is ambiguous. V gave up 1 base and J gave up 2 bases, with 9 bases separating them. The CDR3 consists of 14 residues. Germline CDR1 SGHTA, CDR2 FQGNSA. The CDR3 sequence is CASSLDRNTYEQYF. CDR3 in DNA: TGTGCCAGCAGCTTAGATCGGAACACCTACGAGCAGTACTTC.

This sequence joins TRBV6-1 and TRBJ1-2, with no clear D. Trimming took 0 bases from V and 8 from J, leaving 7 bases between them. Looked up from germline, CDR1 is MNHNS and CDR2 is SASEGT. This CDR3 contains 12 residues. CDR3 residues: CASSEAGWGYTF. CDR3 sequence (DNA): TGTGCCAGCAGTGAAGCGGGCTGGGGCTACACCTTC.

The chain employs TRBV19 and TRBJ1-2; 8 bases match TRBD1. Germline CDR1 is LNHDA and CDR2 is SQIVND (reference sequence). V lost 3 bases, J lost 4 bases, and 10 bases stayed unmatched. The CDR3 contains 16 residues. CDR3 coding DNA: TGTGCCAGTAGTATTGGAGGGGCAGGGGGCGTCTATGGCTACACCTTC. It codes for CASSIGGAGGVYGYTF.

The V call is TRBV11-2, the J call TRBJ2-7; TRBD2 agrees at 8 bases. V gave up 5 bases and J gave up 6 bases; unmatched junction bases: 15. Germline values: CDR1 SGHAT, CDR2 FQNNGV. The length of the CDR3 is 16 residues. The CDR3 nucleotides read TGTGCCAGCAGCCTCTCCTGGGGGACTAGACCTAGCGAGCAGTACTTC. Its translation is CASSLSWGTRPSEQYF.

As for this clone: Distinct nucleotide sequences in the sample also encode this CDR3. The CDR3 loop reads CASSVSGGGNEQFF. As DNA, the CDR3 is TGTGCCAGCAGCGTTAGCGGCGGGGGCAATGAGCAGTTCTTC. This chain joins TRBV5-6 and TRBJ2-1, with 7 bases matching TRBD2. The CDR3 length is 14 residues. CDR1 and CDR2 (germline): SGHDT, YYEEEE. V was clipped by 4 bases and J by 6 bases; unmatched bases: 7.